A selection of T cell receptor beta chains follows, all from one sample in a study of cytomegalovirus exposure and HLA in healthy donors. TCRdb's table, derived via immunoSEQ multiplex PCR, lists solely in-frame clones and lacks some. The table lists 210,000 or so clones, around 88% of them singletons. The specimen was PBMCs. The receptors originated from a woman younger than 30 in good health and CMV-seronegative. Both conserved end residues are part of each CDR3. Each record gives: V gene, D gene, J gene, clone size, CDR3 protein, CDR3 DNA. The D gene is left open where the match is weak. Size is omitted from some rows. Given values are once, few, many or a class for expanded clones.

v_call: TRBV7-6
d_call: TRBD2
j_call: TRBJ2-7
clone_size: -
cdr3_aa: CASSPGGGSDEQYF
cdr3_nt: TGTGCCAGCAGTCCCGGCGGCGGGAGTGACGAGCAGTACTTC

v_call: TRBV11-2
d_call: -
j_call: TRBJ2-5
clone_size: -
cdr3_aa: CASSLGHRETQYF
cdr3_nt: TGTGCCAGCAGCTTAGGACATAGAGAGACCCAGTACTTC

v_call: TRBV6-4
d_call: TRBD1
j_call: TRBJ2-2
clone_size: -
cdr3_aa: CASSAAGGTGELFF
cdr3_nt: TGTGCCAGCAGTGCTGCAGGGGGCACCGGGGAGCTGTTTTTT

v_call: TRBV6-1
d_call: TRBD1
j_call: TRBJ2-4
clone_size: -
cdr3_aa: CASIISGDRSNIQYF
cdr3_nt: TGTGCCAGCATTATATCAGGGGACAGATCAAACATTCAGTACTTC

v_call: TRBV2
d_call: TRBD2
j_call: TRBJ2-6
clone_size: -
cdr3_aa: CASSGWSSGSSGANVLTF
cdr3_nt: TGTGCCAGCAGTGGGTGGTCTAGCGGGAGCTCTGGGGCCAACGTCCTGACTTTC

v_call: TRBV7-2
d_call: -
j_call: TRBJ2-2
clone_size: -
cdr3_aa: CASSSNPSGTGELFF
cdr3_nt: TGTGCCAGCAGCTCAAATCCTAGTGGCACCGGGGAGCTGTTTTTT

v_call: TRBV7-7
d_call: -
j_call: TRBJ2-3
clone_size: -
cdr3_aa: CASSLWETDTQYF
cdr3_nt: TGTGCTAGCAGCTTGTGGGAGACAGATACGCAGTATTTT

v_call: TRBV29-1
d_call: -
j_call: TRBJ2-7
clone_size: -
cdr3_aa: CSVETGSYEQYF
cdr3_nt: TGCAGCGTTGAGACAGGCTCCTACGAGCAGTACTTC

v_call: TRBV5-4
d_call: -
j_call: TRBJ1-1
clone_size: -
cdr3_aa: CASSLGTNTEAFF
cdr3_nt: TGTGCCAGCAGCTTGGGGACAAACACTGAAGCTTTCTTT

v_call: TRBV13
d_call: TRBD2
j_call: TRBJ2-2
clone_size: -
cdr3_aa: CASSLGGLAGPTGELFF
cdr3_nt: TGTGCCAGCAGCTTAGGGGGACTAGCGGGGCCCACCGGGGAGCTGTTTTTT

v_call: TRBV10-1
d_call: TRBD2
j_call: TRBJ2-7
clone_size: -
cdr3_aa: CASSPGLAGQTYEQYF
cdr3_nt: TGCGCCAGCAGCCCGGGACTAGCGGGACAAACCTACGAGCAGTACTTC

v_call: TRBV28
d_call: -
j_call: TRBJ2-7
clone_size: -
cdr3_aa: CASSLLPGVYEQYF
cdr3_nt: TGTGCCAGCAGTTTATTACCCGGGGTGTACGAGCAGTACTTC

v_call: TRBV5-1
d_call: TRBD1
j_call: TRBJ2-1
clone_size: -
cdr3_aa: CASSLVWTGHYNEQFF
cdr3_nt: TGCGCCAGCAGCTTGGTTTGGACAGGCCACTACAATGAGCAGTTCTTC

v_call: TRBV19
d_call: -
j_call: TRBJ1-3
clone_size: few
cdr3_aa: CASTRSGNTIYF
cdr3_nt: TGTGCCAGTACGCGCTCTGGAAACACCATATATTTT

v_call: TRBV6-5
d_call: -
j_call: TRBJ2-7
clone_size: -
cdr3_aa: CASSSTDGYEQYF
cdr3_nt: TGTGCCAGCAGTTCCACCGACGGGTACGAGCAGTACTTC

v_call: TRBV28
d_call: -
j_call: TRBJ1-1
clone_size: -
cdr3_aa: CASSHNTEAFF
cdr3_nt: TGTGCCAGCAGTCATAACACTGAAGCTTTCTTT

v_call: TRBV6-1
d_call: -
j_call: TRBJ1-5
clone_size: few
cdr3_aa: CASSEARGNQPQHF
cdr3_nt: TGTGCCAGCAGTGAAGCTCGGGGGAATCAGCCCCAGCATTTT

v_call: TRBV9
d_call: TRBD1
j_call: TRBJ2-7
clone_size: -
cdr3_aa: CASSPRREGASEQYF
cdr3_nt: TGTGCCAGCAGCCCACGGCGCGAGGGGGCGAGCGAGCAGTACTTC

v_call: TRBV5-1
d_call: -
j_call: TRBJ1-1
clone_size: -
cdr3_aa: CASSANGVNTEAFF
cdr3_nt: TGCGCCAGCAGCGCCAACGGGGTGAACACTGAAGCTTTCTTT

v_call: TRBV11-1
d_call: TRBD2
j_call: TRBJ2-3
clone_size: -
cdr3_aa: CASSLDGGGTDTQYF
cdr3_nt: TGTGCCAGCAGCTTGGATGGGGGAGGGACAGATACGCAGTATTTT

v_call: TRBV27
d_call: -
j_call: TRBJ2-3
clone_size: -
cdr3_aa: CASSPPRGHGDTQYF
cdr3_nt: TGTGCCAGCAGTCCTCCGCGGGGGCATGGAGATACGCAGTATTTT

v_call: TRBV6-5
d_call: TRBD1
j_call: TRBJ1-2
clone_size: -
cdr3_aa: CASSGQVNYGYTF
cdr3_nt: TGTGCCAGCAGCGGACAGGTTAACTATGGCTACACCTTC

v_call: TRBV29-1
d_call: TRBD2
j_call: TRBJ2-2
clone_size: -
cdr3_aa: CSVESTGGFDTGELFF
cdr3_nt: TGCAGCGTTGAGTCCACGGGAGGGTTTGACACCGGGGAGCTGTTTTTT

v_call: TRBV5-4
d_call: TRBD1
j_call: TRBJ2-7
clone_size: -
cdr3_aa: CASSQKGQAREQYF
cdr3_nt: TGTGCCAGCAGCCAAAAGGGACAGGCGCGAGAGCAGTACTTC

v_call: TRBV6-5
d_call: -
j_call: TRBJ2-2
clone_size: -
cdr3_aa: CASRFRLATTGELFF
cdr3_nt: TGTGCCAGCAGATTCCGGCTAGCGACCACCGGGGAGCTGTTTTTT

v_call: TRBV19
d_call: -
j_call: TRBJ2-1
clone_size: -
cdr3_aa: CASSALTDNEQFF
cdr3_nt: TGTGCCAGTAGTGCTCTTACAGACAATGAGCAGTTCTTC

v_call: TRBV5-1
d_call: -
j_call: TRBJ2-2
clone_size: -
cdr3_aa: CASSRDFFSAGELFF
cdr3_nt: TGCGCCAGCAGCCGGGACTTCTTTAGCGCCGGGGAGCTGTTTTTT

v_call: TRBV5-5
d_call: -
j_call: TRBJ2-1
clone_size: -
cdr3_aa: CASTPGGGSSYNEQFF
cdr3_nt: TGTGCCAGCACCCCCGGAGGAGGGAGCTCCTACAATGAGCAGTTCTTC

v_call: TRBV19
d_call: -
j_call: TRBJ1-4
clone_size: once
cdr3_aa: CASSREATNEKLFF
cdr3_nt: TGTGCCAGTAGCCGGGAGGCAACTAATGAAAAACTGTTTTTT

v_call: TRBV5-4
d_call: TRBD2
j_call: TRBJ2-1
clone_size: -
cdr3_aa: CASSLAPGSGRAPHEQFF
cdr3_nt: TGTGCCAGCAGCTTGGCCCCGGGTAGCGGGAGGGCCCCCCATGAGCAGTTCTTC

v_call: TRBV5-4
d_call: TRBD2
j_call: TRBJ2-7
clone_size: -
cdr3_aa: CASSLRGRKGSYEQYF
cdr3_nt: TGTGCCAGCAGCTTGCGCGGGAGGAAGGGCTCCTACGAGCAGTACTTC

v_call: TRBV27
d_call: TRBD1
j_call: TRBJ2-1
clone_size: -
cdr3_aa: CASSLRDRNNEQFF
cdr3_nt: TGTGCCAGCAGTCTCCGGGACAGGAACAATGAGCAGTTCTTC

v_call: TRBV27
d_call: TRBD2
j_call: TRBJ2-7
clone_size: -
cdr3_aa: CASSPREGLDEQYF
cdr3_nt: TGTGCCAGCAGTCCGCGGGAGGGCCTTGACGAGCAGTACTTC

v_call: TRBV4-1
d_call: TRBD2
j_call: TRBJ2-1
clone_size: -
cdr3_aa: CASSRGGTYNEQFF
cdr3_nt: TGCGCCAGCAGCCGGGGGGGGACCTACAATGAGCAGTTCTTC

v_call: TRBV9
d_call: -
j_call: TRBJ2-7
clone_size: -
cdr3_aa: CASSVPPEGAYEQYF
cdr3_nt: TGTGCCAGCAGCGTCCCCCCAGAGGGTGCGTACGAGCAGTACTTC

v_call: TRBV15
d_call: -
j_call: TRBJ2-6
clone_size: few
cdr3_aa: CATSRAEGSHSGANVLTF
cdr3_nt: TGTGCCACCAGCAGAGCGGAGGGGAGCCACTCTGGGGCCAACGTCCTGACTTTC

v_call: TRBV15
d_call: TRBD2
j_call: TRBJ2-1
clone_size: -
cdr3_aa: CATSRVGLAGRSSYNEQFF
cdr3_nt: TGTGCCACCAGCAGAGTCGGACTAGCGGGCAGGAGCTCCTACAATGAGCAGTTCTTC

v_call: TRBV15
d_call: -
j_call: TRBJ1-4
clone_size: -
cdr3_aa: CATSRDRKSNEKLFF
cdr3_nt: TGTGCCACCAGCAGAGATAGAAAGTCTAATGAAAAACTGTTTTTT

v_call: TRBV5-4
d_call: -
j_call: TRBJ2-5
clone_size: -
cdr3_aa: CASSLVWGGGETQYF
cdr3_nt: TGTGCCAGCAGCTTGGTGTGGGGAGGCGGCGAGACCCAGTACTTC

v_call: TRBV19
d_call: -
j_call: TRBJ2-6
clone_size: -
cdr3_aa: CASSIVPGSGANVLTF
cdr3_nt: TGTGCCAGTAGTATAGTGCCGGGCTCTGGGGCCAACGTCCTGACTTTC

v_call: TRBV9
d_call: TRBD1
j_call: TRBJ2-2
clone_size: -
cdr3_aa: CASSAQGAGTGELFF
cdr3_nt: TGTGCCAGCAGCGCTCAGGGGGCGGGGACCGGGGAGCTGTTTTTT

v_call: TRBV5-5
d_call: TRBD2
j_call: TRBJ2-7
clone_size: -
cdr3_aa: CASSLELAGRDYEQYF
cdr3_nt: TGTGCCAGCAGCTTGGAACTAGCGGGAAGGGACTACGAGCAGTACTTC

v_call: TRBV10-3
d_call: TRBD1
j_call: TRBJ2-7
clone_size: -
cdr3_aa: CAIRQGQVSYEQYF
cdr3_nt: TGTGCCATCAGGCAGGGACAGGTCTCCTACGAGCAGTACTTC

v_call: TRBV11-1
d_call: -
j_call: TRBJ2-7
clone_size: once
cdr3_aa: CASSQTGSTYEQYF
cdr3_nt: TGTGCCAGCAGCCAAACAGGGAGTACCTACGAGCAGTACTTC

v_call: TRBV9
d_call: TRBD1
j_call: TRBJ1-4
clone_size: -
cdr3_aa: CASSTSSPQGREKLFF
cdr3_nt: TGTGCCAGCAGCACCTCATCCCCACAGGGGAGAGAAAAACTGTTTTTT

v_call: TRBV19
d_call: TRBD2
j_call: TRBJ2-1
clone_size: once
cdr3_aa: CASSTPDRASGTSLFGEQFF
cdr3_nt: TGTGCCAGTAGTACTCCCGACAGAGCATCCGGGACTAGCCTTTTCGGTGAGCAGTTCTTC

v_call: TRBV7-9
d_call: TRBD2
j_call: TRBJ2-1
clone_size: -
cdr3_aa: CASSLAHVSGSLNEQFF
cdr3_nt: TGTGCCAGCAGCTTAGCGCATGTTAGCGGGAGCCTCAATGAGCAGTTCTTC

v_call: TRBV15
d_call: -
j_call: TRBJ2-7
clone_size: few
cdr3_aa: CATSRDHYEQYF
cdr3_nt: TGTGCCACCAGCAGAGATCACTACGAGCAGTACTTC

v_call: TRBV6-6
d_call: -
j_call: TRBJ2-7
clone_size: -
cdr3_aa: CASSPRTSLGMREQYF
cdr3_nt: TGTGCCAGCAGTCCCCGGACTTCACTCGGGATGAGGGAGCAGTACTTC

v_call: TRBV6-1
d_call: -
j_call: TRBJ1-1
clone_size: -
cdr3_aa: CASIGQRGTEAFF
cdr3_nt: TGTGCCAGCATTGGACAAAGGGGCACTGAAGCTTTCTTT

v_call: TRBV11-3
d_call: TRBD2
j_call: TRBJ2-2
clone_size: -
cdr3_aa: CASSPFRGDSRYTGELFF
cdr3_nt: TGTGCCAGCAGCCCGTTTCGGGGGGATAGCCGATACACCGGGGAGCTGTTTTTT

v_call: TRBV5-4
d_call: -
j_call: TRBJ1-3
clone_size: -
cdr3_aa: CASSPAPGGNTIYF
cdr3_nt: TGTGCCAGCAGCCCCGCTCCGGGTGGAAACACCATATATTTT

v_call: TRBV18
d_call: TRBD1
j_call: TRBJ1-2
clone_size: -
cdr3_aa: CASSPQPGQGVDGYTF
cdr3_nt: TGTGCCAGCTCTCCCCAGCCGGGACAGGGTGTCGATGGCTACACCTTC

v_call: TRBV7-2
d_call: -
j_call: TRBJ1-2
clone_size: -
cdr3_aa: CASSFQGLYGYTF
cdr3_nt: TGTGCCAGCAGCTTTCAGGGGTTATATGGCTACACCTTC